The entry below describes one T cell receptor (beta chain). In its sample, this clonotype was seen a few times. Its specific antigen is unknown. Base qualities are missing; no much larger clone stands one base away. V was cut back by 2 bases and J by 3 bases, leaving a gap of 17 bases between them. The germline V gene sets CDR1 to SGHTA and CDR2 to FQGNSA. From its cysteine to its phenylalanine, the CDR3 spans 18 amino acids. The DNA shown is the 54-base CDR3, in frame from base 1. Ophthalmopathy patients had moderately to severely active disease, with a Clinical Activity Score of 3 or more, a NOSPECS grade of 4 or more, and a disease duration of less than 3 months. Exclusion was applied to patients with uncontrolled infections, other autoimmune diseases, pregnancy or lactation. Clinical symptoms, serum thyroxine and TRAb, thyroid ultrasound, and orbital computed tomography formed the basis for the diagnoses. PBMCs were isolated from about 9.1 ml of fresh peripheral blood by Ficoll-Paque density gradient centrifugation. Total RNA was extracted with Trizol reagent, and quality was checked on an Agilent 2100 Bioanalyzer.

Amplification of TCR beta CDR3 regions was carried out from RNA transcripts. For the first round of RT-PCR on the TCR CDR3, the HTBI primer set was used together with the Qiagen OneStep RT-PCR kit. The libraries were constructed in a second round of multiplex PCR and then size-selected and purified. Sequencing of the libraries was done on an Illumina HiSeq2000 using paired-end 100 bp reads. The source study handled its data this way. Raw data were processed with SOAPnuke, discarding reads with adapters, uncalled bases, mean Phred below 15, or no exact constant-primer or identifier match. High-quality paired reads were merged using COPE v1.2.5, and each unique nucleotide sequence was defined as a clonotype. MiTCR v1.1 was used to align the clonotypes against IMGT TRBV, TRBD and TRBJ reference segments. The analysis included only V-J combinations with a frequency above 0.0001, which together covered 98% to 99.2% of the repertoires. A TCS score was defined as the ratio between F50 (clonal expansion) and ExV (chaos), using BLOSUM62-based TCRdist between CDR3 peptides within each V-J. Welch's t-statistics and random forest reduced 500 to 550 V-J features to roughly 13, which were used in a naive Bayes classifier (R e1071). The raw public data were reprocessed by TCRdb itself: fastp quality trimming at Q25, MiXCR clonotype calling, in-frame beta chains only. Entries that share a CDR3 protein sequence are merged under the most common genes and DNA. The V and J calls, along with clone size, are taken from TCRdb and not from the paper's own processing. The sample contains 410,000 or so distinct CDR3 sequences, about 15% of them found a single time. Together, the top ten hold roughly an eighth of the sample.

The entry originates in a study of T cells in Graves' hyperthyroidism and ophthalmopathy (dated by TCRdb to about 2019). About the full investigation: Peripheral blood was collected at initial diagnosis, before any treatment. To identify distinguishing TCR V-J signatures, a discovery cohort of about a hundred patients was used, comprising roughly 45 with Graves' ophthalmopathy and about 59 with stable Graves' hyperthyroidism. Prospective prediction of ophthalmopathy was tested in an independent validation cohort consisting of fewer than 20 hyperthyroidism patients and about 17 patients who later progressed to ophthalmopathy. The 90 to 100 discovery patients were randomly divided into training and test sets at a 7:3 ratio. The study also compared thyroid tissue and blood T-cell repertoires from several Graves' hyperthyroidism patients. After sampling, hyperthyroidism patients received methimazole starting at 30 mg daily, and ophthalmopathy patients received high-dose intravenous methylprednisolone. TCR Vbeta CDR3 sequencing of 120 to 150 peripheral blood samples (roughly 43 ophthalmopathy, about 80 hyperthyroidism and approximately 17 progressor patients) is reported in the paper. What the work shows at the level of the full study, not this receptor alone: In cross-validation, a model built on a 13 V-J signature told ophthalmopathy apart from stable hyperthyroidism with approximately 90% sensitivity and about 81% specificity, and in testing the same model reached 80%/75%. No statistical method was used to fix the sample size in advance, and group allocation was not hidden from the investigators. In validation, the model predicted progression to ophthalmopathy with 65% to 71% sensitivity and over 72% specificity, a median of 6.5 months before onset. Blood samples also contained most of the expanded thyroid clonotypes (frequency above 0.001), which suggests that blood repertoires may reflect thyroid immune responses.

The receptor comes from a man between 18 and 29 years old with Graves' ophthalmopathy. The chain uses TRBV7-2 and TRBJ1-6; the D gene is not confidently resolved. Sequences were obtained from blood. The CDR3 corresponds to CASSLSWVRSVYNSPLHF. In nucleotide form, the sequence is TGTGCCAGCAGCTTATCATGGGTGAGGAGCGTCTATAATTCACCCCTCCACTTT.